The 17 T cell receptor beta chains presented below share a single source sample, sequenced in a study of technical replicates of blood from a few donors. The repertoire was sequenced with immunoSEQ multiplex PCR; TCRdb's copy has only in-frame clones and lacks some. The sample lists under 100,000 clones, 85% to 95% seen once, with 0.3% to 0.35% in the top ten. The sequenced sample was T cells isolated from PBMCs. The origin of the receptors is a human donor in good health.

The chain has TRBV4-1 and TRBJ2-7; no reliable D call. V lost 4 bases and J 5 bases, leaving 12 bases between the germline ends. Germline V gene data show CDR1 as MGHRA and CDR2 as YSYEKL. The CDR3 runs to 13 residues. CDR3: CASSRIPQDEQYF. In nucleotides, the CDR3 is TGCGCCAGCAGCCGGATCCCCCAGGACGAGCAGTACTTC.

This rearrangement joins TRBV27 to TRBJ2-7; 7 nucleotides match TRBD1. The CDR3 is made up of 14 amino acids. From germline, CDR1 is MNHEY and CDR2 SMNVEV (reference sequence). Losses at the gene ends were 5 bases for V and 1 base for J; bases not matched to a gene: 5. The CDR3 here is CASSHRGASYEQYF. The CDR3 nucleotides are TGTGCCAGCAGTCACAGGGGAGCGTCCTACGAGCAGTACTTC.

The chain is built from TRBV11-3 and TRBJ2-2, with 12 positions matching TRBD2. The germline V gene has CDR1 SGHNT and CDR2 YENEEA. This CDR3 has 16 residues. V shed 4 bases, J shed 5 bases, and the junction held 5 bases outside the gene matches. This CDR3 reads CASSSRTSGNTGELFF. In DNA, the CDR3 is TGTGCCAGCAGCTCGAGGACTAGCGGGAATACCGGGGAGCTGTTTTTT.

DNA for the CDR3: TGCGCCAGCAGCGCAAGGGGCCCATTCTACGAGCAGTACTTC. This encodes CASSARGPFYEQYF. The V call is TRBV5-1, the J call TRBJ2-7; tentatively, D is TRBD1 (5 bases). This CDR3 has 14 residues. V was pared by 4 bases and J by 3 bases, with 14 bases between. From germline, CDR1 is SGHRS and CDR2 YFSETQ.

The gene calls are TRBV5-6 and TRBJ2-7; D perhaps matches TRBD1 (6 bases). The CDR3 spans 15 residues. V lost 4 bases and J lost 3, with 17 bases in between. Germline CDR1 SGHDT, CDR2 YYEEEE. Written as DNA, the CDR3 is TGTGCCAGCAGCCCAGGGTCCTCACAGGGCTACGAGCAGTACTTC. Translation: CASSPGSSQGYEQYF.

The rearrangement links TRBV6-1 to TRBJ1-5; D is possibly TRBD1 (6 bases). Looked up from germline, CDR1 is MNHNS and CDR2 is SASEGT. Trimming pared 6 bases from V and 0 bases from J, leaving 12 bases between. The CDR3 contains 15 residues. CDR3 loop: CASSGQFYSNQPQHF. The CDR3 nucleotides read TGTGCCAGCAGCGGACAGTTCTATAGCAATCAGCCCCAGCATTTT.

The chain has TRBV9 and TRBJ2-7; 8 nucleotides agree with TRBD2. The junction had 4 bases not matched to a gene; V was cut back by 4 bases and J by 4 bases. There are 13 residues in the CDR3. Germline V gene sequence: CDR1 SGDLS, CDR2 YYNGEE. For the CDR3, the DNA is TGTGCCAGCAGCATCGGGACTAGTTACGAGCAGTACTTC. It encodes CASSIGTSYEQYF.

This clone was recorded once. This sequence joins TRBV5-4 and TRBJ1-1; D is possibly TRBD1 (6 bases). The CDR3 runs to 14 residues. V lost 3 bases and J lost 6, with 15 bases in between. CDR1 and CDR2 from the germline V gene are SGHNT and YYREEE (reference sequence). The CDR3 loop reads CASSWGPGNPEAFF. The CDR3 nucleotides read TGTGCCAGCAGCTGGGGGCCAGGGAATCCTGAAGCTTTCTTT. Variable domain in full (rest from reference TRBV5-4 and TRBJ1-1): ETGVTQSPTHLIKTRGQQVTLRCSSQSGHNTVSWYQQALGQGPQFIFQYYREEENGRGNFPPRFSGLQFPNYSSELNVNALELDDSALYLCASSWGPGNPEAFFGQGTRLTVV.

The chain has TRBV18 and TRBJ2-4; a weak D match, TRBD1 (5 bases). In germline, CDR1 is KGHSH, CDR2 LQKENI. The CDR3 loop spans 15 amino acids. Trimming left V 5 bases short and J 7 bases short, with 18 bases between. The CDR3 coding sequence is TGTGCCAGCTCAGACTCCTATACCAGGGTTAACATTCAGTACTTC. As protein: CASSDSYTRVNIQYF.

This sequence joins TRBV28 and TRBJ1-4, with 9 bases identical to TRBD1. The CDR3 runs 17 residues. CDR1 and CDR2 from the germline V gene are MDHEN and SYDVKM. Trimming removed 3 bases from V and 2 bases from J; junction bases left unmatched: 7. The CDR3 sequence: CASSFIRDRATNEKLFF. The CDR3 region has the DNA TGTGCCAGCAGTTTTATCCGGGACAGGGCCACTAATGAAAAACTGTTTTTT.

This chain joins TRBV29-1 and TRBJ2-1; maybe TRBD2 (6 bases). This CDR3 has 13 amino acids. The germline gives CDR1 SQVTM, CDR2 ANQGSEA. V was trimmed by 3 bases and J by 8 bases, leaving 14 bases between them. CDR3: CSVEANRGYEQFF. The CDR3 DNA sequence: TGCAGCGTTGAGGCCAATCGGGGGTATGAGCAGTTCTTC.

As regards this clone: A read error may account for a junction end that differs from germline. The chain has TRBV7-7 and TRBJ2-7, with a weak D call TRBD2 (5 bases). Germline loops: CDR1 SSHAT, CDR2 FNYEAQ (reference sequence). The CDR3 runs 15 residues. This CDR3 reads CASSLASGSSYEQYF. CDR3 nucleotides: TGTGCTAGCAGCTTAGCGAGCGGTAGCTCCTACGAGCAGTACTTC.

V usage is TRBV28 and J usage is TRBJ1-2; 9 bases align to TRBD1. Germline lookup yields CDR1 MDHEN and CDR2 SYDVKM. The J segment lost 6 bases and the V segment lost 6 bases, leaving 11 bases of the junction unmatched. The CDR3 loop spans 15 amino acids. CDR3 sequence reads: CASRRQGVFFHGYTF. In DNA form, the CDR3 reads TGTGCCAGCAGGCGACAGGGGGTTTTTTTCCATGGCTACACCTTC.

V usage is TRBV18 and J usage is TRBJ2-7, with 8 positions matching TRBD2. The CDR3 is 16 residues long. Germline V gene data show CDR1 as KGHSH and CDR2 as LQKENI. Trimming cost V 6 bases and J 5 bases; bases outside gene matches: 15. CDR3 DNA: TGTGCCAGCTCCCTGGTACTAGCGGAGGGGAGCCACGAGCAGTACTTC. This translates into CASSLVLAEGSHEQYF.

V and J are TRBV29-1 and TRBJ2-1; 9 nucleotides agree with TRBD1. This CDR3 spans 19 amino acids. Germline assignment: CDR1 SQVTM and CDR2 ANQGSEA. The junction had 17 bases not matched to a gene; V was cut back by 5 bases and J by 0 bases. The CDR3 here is CSVPPGQGFSGFSYNEQFF. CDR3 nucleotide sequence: TGCAGCGTTCCCCCGGGACAGGGTTTCAGCGGGTTCTCCTACAATGAGCAGTTCTTC.

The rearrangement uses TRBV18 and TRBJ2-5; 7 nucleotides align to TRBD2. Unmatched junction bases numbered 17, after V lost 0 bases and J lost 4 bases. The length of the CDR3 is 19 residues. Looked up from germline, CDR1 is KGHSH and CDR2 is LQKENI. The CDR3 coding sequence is TGTGCCAGCTCACCACCTGTTTTACTTATGGGACCGGGGGGAGAGACCCAGTACTTC. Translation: CASSPPVLLMGPGGETQYF.

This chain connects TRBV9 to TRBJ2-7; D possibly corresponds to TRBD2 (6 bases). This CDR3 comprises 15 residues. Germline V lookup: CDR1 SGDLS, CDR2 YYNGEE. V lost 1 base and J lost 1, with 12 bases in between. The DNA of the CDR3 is TGTGCCAGCAGCGTATCCACGGGAGTTTCCTACGAGCAGTACTTC. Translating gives CASSVSTGVSYEQYF.